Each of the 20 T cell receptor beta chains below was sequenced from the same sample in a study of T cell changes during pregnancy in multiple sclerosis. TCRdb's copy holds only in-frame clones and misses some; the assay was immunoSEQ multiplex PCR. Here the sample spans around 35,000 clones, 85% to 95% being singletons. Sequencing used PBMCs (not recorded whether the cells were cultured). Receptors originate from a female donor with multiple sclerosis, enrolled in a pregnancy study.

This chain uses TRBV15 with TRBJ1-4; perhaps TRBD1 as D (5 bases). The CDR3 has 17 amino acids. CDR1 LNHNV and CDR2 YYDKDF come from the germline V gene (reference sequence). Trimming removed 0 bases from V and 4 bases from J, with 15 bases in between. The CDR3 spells CATSRDKGLRGNEKLFF. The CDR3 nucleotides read TGTGCCACCAGCAGAGATAAGGGGTTGAGGGGTAATGAAAAACTGTTTTTT. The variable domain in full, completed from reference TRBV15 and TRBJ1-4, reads DAMVIQNPRYQVTQFGKPVTLSCSQTLNHNVMYWYQQKSSQAPKLLFHYYDKDFNNEADTPDNFQSRRPNTSFCFLDIRSPGLGDTAMYLCATSRDKGLRGNEKLFFGSGTQLSVL.

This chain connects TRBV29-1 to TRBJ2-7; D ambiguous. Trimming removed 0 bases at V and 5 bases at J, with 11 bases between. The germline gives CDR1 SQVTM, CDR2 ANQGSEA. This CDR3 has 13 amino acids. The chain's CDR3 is CSVEDQISHEQYF. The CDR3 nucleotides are TGCAGCGTTGAAGATCAGATCAGCCACGAGCAGTACTTC.

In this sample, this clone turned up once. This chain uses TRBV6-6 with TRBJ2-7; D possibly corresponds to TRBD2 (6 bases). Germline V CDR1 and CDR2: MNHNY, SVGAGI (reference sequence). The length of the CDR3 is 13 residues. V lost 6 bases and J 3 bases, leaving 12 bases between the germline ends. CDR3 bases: TGTGCCAGCAGAGGACTAACAAACTACGAGCAGTACTTC. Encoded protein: CASRGLTNYEQYF.

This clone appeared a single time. The CDR3 DNA is TGTGCCAGCAGTCCGTCCGGGGCCGGGGAGCTGTTTTTT. Protein product: CASSPSGAGELFF. J is TRBJ2-2 and V is TRBV27, with D tentatively TRBD2 (5 bases). CDR3 length equals 13 residues. Germline V gene data show CDR1 as MNHEY and CDR2 as SMNVEV (reference sequence). Trimming stripped 5 bases from V and 6 bases from J, with 10 bases between.

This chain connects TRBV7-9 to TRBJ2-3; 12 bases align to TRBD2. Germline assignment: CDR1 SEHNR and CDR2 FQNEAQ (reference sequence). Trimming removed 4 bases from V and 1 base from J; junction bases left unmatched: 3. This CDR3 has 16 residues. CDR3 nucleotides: TGTGCCAGCAGCTCACGGACTAGCGGGGGCACAGATACGCAGTATTTT. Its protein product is CASSSRTSGGTDTQYF.

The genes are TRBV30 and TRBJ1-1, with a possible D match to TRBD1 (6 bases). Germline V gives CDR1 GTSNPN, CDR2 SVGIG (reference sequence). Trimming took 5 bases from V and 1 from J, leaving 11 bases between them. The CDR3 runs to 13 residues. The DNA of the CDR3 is TGTGCCTGGGGGACATTTGAGAACACTGAAGCTTTCTTT. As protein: CAWGTFENTEAFF.

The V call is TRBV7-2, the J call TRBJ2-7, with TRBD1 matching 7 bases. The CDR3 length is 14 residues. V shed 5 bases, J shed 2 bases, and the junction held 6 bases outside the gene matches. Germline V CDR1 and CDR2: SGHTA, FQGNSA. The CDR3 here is CASSPRDRTYEQYF. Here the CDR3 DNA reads TGTGCCAGCAGCCCCCGGGACAGAACCTACGAGCAGTACTTC.

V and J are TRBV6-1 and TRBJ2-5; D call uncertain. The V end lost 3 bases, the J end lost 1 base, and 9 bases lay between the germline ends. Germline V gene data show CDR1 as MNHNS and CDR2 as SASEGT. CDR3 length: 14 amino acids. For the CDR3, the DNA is TGTGCCAGCAGTGAGTGGGCTGCCCAAGAGACCCAGTACTTC. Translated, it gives CASSEWAAQETQYF.

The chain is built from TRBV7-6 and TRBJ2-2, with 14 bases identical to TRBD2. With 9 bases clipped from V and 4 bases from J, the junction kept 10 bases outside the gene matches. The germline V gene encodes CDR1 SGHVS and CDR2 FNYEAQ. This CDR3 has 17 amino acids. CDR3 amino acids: CASNPGLAGEITGELFF. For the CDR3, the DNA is TGTGCCAGTAATCCGGGACTAGCGGGAGAGATCACCGGGGAGCTGTTTTTT. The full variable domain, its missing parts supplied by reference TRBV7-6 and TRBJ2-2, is GAGVSQSPRYKVTKRGQDVALRCDPISGHVSLYWYRQALGQGPEFLTYFNYEAQQDKSGLPNDRFSAERPEGSISTLTIQRTEQRDSAMYRCASNPGLAGEITGELFFGEGSRLTVL.

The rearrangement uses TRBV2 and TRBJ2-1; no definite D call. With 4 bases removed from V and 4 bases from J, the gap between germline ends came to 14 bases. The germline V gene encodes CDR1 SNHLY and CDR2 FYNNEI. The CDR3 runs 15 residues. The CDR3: CASSVEQPPYNEQFF. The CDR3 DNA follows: TGTGCCAGCAGTGTTGAACAGCCCCCGTACAATGAGCAGTTCTTC.

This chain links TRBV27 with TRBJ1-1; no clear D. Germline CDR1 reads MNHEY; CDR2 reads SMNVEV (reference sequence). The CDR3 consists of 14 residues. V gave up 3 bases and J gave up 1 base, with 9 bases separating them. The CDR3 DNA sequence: TGTGCCAGCAGTTTCTGGCATGGGAACACTGAAGCTTTCTTT. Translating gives CASSFWHGNTEAFF.

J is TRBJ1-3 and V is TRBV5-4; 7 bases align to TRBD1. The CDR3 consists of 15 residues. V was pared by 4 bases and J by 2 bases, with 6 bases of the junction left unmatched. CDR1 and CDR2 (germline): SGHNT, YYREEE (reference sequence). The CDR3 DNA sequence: TGTGCCAGCAGCGACCCCCAGGGGGCTGGAAACACCATATATTTT. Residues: CASSDPQGAGNTIYF.

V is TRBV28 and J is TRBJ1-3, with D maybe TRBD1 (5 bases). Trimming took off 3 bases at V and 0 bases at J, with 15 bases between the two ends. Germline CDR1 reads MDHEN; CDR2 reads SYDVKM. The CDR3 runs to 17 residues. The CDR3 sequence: CASSFRRQPSSGNTIYF. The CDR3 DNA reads TGTGCCAGCAGTTTTCGCCGACAGCCGAGCTCTGGAAACACCATATATTTT.

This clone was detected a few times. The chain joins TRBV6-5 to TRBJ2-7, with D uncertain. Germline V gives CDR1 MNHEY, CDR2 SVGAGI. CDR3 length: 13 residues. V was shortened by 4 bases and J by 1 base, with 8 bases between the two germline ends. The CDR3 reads CASSSGRSYEQYF. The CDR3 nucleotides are TGTGCCAGCAGTTCGGGTAGGTCCTACGAGCAGTACTTC.

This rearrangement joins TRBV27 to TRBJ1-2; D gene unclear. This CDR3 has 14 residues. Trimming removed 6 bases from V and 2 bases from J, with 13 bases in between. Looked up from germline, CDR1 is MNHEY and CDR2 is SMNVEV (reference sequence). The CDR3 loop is CASRPTQRNYGYTF. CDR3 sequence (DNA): TGTGCCAGCAGACCTACGCAGAGAAACTATGGCTACACCTTC.

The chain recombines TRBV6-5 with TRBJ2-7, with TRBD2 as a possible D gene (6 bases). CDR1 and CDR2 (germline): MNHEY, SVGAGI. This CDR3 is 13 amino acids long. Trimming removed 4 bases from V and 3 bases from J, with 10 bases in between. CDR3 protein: CASSWAGNYEQYF. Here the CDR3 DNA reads TGTGCCAGCAGTTGGGCGGGGAACTACGAGCAGTACTTC.

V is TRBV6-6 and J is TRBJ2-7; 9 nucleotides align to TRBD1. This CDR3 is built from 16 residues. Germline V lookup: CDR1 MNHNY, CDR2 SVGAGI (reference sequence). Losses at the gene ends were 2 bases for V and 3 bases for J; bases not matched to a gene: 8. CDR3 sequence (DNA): TGTGCCAGCAGTTACCTAGACAGGGGGACAAACTACGAGCAGTACTTC. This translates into CASSYLDRGTNYEQYF.

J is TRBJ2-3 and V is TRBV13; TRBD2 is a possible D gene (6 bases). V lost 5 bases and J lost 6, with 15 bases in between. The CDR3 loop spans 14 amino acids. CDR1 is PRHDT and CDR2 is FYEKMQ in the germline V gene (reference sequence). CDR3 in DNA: TGTGCCAGCAGCCCCGAGGAGGGTTTTGATACGCAGTATTTT. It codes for CASSPEEGFDTQYF.

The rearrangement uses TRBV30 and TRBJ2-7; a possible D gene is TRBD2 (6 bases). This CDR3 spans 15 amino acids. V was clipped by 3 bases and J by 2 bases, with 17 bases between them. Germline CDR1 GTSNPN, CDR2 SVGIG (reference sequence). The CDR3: CAWSVGSGIPYEQYF. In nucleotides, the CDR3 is TGTGCCTGGAGCGTGGGTAGCGGAATACCCTACGAGCAGTACTTC.

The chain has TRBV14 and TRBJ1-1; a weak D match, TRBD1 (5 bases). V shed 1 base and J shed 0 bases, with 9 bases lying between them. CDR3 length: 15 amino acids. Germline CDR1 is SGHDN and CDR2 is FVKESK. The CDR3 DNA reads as TGTGCCAGCAGCCAAGGACAGTGGATGAACACTGAAGCTTTCTTT. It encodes CASSQGQWMNTEAFF. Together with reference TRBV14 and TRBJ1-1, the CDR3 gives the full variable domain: EAGVTQFPSHSVIEKGQTVTLRCDPISGHDNLYWYRRVMGKEIKFLLHFVKESKQDESGMPNNRFLAERTGGTYSTLKVQPAELEDSGVYFCASSQGQWMNTEAFFGQGTRLTVV.